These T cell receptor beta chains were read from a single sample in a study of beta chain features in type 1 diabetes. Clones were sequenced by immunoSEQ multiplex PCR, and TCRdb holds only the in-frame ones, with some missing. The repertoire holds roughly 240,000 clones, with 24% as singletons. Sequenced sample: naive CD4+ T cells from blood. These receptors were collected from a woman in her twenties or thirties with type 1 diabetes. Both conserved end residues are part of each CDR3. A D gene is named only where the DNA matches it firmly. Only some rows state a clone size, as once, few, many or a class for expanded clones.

cdr3_nt: TGTGCCTGGAGACTTTCACAGGGGGCCAAACTGAACACTGAAGCTTTCTTT
cdr3_aa: CAWRLSQGAKLNTEAFF
d_call: TRBD1
j_call: TRBJ1-1
v_call: TRBV30
clone_size: NA

cdr3_nt: TGCGCCAGCAGCTTGCTCCGGTTGGATGAGCAGTTCTTC
cdr3_aa: CASSLLRLDEQFF
d_call: NA
j_call: TRBJ2-1
v_call: TRBV5-1
clone_size: few

cdr3_nt: TGCGCCAGCGGCCCCAGACAGGGCGCTTTCTTT
cdr3_aa: CASGPRQGAFF
d_call: TRBD1
j_call: TRBJ1-1
v_call: TRBV5-1
clone_size: NA

cdr3_nt: TGTGCCAGCAGCCCGTTCGAAAAACTGTTTTTT
cdr3_aa: CASSPFEKLFF
d_call: NA
j_call: TRBJ1-4
v_call: TRBV2
clone_size: few

cdr3_nt: TGTGCCAGTAGTATAGACGGGATACGCTACGAGCAGTACTTC
cdr3_aa: CASSIDGIRYEQYF
d_call: NA
j_call: TRBJ2-7
v_call: TRBV19
clone_size: few

cdr3_nt: TGCGCCAGCAGCTTGTTGGGGAGCGGGGAGCAGTACTTC
cdr3_aa: CASSLLGSGEQYF
d_call: NA
j_call: TRBJ2-7
v_call: TRBV5-1
clone_size: NA

cdr3_nt: TGTGCCTTTACAACAGGGAGCTACGAGCAGTACTTC
cdr3_aa: CAFTTGSYEQYF
d_call: NA
j_call: TRBJ2-7
v_call: TRBV30
clone_size: NA

cdr3_nt: TGTGCCAGCAGCGTAGTGTCTAGCGGTGAGGGTGAGCAGTTCTTC
cdr3_aa: CASSVVSSGEGEQFF
d_call: TRBD2
j_call: TRBJ2-1
v_call: TRBV9
clone_size: NA

cdr3_nt: TGTGCCAGCAGCGTAGCTGGACAGGGAGGAGAGCAGTACTTC
cdr3_aa: CASSVAGQGGEQYF
d_call: TRBD1
j_call: TRBJ2-7
v_call: TRBV9
clone_size: few

cdr3_nt: TGTGCCAGCAGCTTGATGTATCGGGCTAGCGGGAGTCCCGAGCAGTACTTC
cdr3_aa: CASSLMYRASGSPEQYF
d_call: TRBD2
j_call: TRBJ2-7
v_call: TRBV13
clone_size: few